This TCR beta chain was captured by sequencing in a study of cytomegalovirus exposure and HLA in healthy donors. The overall study: HLA-typed donors contributed around 85 million unique TCRs, which were held in an early data release.

The study's findings and limits: While the bulk of TCR sequences proved rare, some public TCRs turned up in many donors. Reportedly, TCR beta sequences accurately predicted HLA-A and HLA-B alleles in most subjects. Confirmation was obtained in vitro that a few CMV-associated chains are specific for CMV antigens.

A word on this clone: What it recognizes is unknown.

Germline V CDR1 and CDR2: GTSNPN, SVGIG (reference sequence). CDR3 length: 13 residues. V trimming: 2 bases; J trimming: 9 bases; junction bases outside the gene matches: 3. Researchers ran the PCR with 60 Vbeta and 13 Jbeta primers. Sequencing was performed with immunoSEQ multiplex PCR; in TCRdb, only in-frame clones are kept and a portion is missing. The sample records 250,000 to 350,000 clones, 75% to 85% being singletons. Sequenced input: PBMCs. The chain uses TRBV30 and TRBJ2-1, with TRBD2 matching 11 bases. The TCR originated in a girl under 10 years old in good health and CMV-seronegative. The CDR3 loop reads CAWSTSGGGEQFF. CDR3 bases: TGTGCCTGGAGTACTAGCGGGGGAGGTGAGCAGTTCTTC.